One and the same sample provided the 5 T cell receptor beta chains below, sequenced in a study of shared clonotypes between healthy human individuals. Profiled with immunoSEQ multiplex PCR; TCRdb holds only in-frame clones, not every one. This sample carries over a million clones, about 80% of them seen once, and the ten largest clones take about 1.5%. Source material: memory CD4+ T cells sorted from blood. Subset indicated: CD45RA-negative fraction. The receptors shown here come from a man younger than 35 in good health.

V gene TRBV30 combines with J gene TRBJ2-1, with D unclear. The germline V gene has CDR1 GTSNPN and CDR2 SVGIG (reference sequence). The CDR3 consists of 13 residues. The V gene lost 6 bases and the J gene lost 0 bases, with 9 bases spanning the gap. This chain's CDR3 is CACEASSYNEQFF. CDR3 sequence (DNA): TGTGCCTGTGAGGCGAGCTCCTACAATGAGCAGTTCTTC.

The genes are TRBV28 and TRBJ2-5; a possible D gene is TRBD1 (5 bases). CDR1 is MDHEN and CDR2 is SYDVKM in the germline V gene. V was cut by 1 base and J by 1 base, with 7 bases left in between. This CDR3 region has 14 residues. CDR3 protein: CASSLSQVQETQYF. CDR3 coding DNA: TGTGCCAGCAGTTTATCACAGGTCCAAGAGACCCAGTACTTC.

This chain uses TRBV4-3 with TRBJ2-7, with D uncertain. The CDR3 is made up of 16 amino acids. The germline CDR1 and CDR2 sequences are LGHNA and YSLEER. V lost 0 bases and J 4 bases, leaving 16 bases between the germline ends. CDR3 DNA sequence: TGCGCCAGCAGCCAAGATGCCCAGGTATCCTCGTACGAGCAGTACTTC. This translates into CASSQDAQVSSYEQYF.

V gene TRBV30 combines with J gene TRBJ1-6; no reliable D call. Germline CDR1 and CDR2: GTSNPN and SVGIG (reference sequence). The V gene lost 3 bases and the J gene lost 9 bases, with 15 bases spanning the gap. The CDR3 spans 14 residues. In nucleotides, the CDR3 is TGTGCCTGGAGGGGCCATATAGTCGGTTCACCCCTCCACTTT. Translation: CAWRGHIVGSPLHF.

The chain has TRBV12-5 and TRBJ1-5; no definite D call. This CDR3 region has 14 residues. CDR1 and CDR2 (germline): LGHNT, FRNRAP. V lost 7 bases and J 5 bases, leaving 15 bases between the germline ends. The CDR3 nucleotides read TGTGCTAGTGCCAAATCACCGGCGGATCAGCCCCAGCATTTT. Translated, it gives CASAKSPADQPQHF. The full variable domain, completed using reference TRBV12-5 and TRBJ1-5, is DARVTQTPRHKVTEMGQEVTMRCQPILGHNTVFWYRQTMMQGLELLAYFRNRAPLDDSGMPKDRFSAEMPDATLATLKIQPSEPRDSAVYFCASAKSPADQPQHFGDGTRLSIL.